This T cell receptor beta chain came from a study of T cells after yellow fever vaccination. Study-wide results and limits: After the booster, 96% of CD4 and about nine tenths of CD8 primary-response clones were re-detected.

This clonotype was detected a few times. The antigen is not known. A single record per CDR3 protein comes from TCRdb applying MiXCR to the 5' RACE reads. The data contain fewer than 100,000 distinct CDR3 sequences, roughly 6% of them seen just once; the ten biggest clones take up about 38%. The source is a man aged 18 to 29 who received the YFV17D yellow fever vaccine. The sequencing here drew on CD8+ T cells sorted from PBMCs, taken 10 days after the yellow fever booster vaccination.

This chain's CDR3 is CASSHPGLGISERSGNTIYF. In DNA, the CDR3 is TGTGCCAGCAGCCACCCGGGACTTGGTATCTCTGAGCGGTCTGGAAACACCATATATTTT. This chain joins TRBV5-6 and TRBJ1-3, with a possible D match to TRBD1 (5 bases). The germline V gene encodes CDR1 SGHDT and CDR2 YYEEEE. V dropped 4 bases and J dropped 1 base, with 27 bases sitting between them. This CDR3 is 20 amino acids long.